The rows below give T cell receptor beta chains drawn from one sample of a study of T cell responses to AZD1222 COVID-19 vaccine. Assay used: immunoSEQ multiplex PCR; TCRdb lists only in-frame clones, some missing. Of around 71,000 clones listed, approximately 80% were seen once; the top ten hold around 15%. The sample was peripheral blood, taken 28 days after the second AZD1222 dose. These receptors were collected from an adult who received the AZD1222 COVID-19 vaccine. The CDR3 runs from the conserved cysteine through the conserved F or W. D genes are given only for firm matches. Some rows have no size entry. The others give once, few or many, or a class for an expanded clone.

clone size: NA; J gene: TRBJ1-1; V gene: TRBV29-1; D gene: TRBD1; CDR3 protein: CSAADRGQNTEAFF; CDR3 DNA: TGCAGCGCCGCTGACAGGGGGCAAAACACTGAAGCTTTCTTT
clone size: NA; J gene: TRBJ1-2; V gene: TRBV5-4; D gene: NA; CDR3 protein: CASSSRDFNYGYTF; CDR3 DNA: TGTGCCAGCAGCTCCCGGGATTTTAACTATGGCTACACCTTC
clone size: NA; J gene: TRBJ2-3; V gene: TRBV5-1; D gene: TRBD2; CDR3 protein: CASKDTSGTDTQYF; CDR3 DNA: TGCGCCAGCAAAGACACTAGCGGAACAGATACGCAGTATTTT
clone size: NA; J gene: TRBJ2-3; V gene: TRBV7-2; D gene: NA; CDR3 protein: CASSFGVLDTQYF; CDR3 DNA: TGTGCCAGCAGCTTCGGGGTATTAGATACGCAGTATTTT
clone size: NA; J gene: TRBJ2-5; V gene: TRBV10-3; D gene: TRBD2; CDR3 protein: CAIKTSGGDQETQYF; CDR3 DNA: TGTGCCATCAAGACTAGCGGGGGTGATCAAGAGACCCAGTACTTC
clone size: NA; J gene: TRBJ1-2; V gene: TRBV5-1; D gene: NA; CDR3 protein: CASSVETGYGYTF; CDR3 DNA: TGCGCCAGCAGCGTAGAAACAGGCTATGGCTACACCTTC
clone size: medium-sized; J gene: TRBJ2-4; V gene: TRBV6-2/TRBV6-3; D gene: NA; CDR3 protein: CASSTRPGGKNIQYF; CDR3 DNA: TGTGCCAGCAGTACCCGACCAGGAGGAAAAAACATTCAGTACTTC
clone size: NA; J gene: TRBJ1-5; V gene: TRBV9; D gene: NA; CDR3 protein: CASSVGTPSNQPQHF; CDR3 DNA: TGTGCCAGCAGCGTGGGCACCCCTAGCAATCAGCCCCAGCATTTT
clone size: NA; J gene: TRBJ1-4; V gene: TRBV6-5; D gene: NA; CDR3 protein: CASNSWRQGLEKLFF; CDR3 DNA: TGTGCCAGCAATTCTTGGCGGCAGGGACTTGAAAAACTGTTTTTT
clone size: once; J gene: TRBJ1-1; V gene: TRBV6-2/TRBV6-3; D gene: NA; CDR3 protein: CASSYSKGRTEAFF; CDR3 DNA: TGTGCCAGCAGTTACTCCAAGGGTCGAACTGAAGCTTTCTTT
clone size: NA; J gene: TRBJ1-1; V gene: TRBV18; D gene: NA; CDR3 protein: CASSRGLDTEAFF; CDR3 DNA: TGTGCCAGCTCACGGGGGCTGGACACTGAAGCTTTCTTT
clone size: NA; J gene: TRBJ1-5; V gene: TRBV7-9; D gene: NA; CDR3 protein: CASSLAGQEINQPQHF; CDR3 DNA: TGTGCCAGCAGCTTGGCCGGCCAGGAGATCAATCAGCCCCAGCATTTT
clone size: NA; J gene: TRBJ2-2; V gene: TRBV7-2; D gene: TRBD2; CDR3 protein: CASRPSGGRTGELFF; CDR3 DNA: TGTGCCAGCAGACCTAGCGGGGGACGGACCGGGGAGCTGTTTTTT
clone size: NA; J gene: TRBJ1-4; V gene: TRBV7-9; D gene: NA; CDR3 protein: CASSLEGILFF; CDR3 DNA: TGTGCCAGCAGCTTAGAAGGGATACTGTTTTTT
clone size: NA; J gene: TRBJ1-2; V gene: TRBV2; D gene: NA; CDR3 protein: CASSEEQGSRGYTF; CDR3 DNA: TGTGCCAGCAGTGAAGAACAAGGGTCTAGAGGCTACACCTTC
clone size: NA; J gene: TRBJ1-2; V gene: TRBV28; D gene: NA; CDR3 protein: CASSLGGRGYTF; CDR3 DNA: TGTGCCAGCAGTTTAGGGGGTAGGGGCTACACCTTC
clone size: NA; J gene: TRBJ1-2; V gene: TRBV18; D gene: NA; CDR3 protein: CASSRGGRNYGYTF; CDR3 DNA: TGTGCCAGCTCACGGGGAGGGAGAAACTATGGCTACACCTTC
clone size: NA; J gene: TRBJ1-1; V gene: TRBV29-1; D gene: TRBD1; CDR3 protein: CSVGQGDTEAFF; CDR3 DNA: TGCAGCGTCGGACAGGGAGACACTGAAGCTTTCTTT
clone size: NA; J gene: TRBJ1-1; V gene: TRBV5-1; D gene: TRBD1; CDR3 protein: CASSSGGTEAFF; CDR3 DNA: TGCGCCAGCAGCTCAGGGGGTACTGAAGCTTTCTTT
clone size: NA; J gene: TRBJ1-1; V gene: TRBV5-1; D gene: NA; CDR3 protein: CASSLRVVGGNTEAFF; CDR3 DNA: TGCGCCAGCAGCTTGCGCGTTGTTGGGGGGAACACTGAAGCTTTCTTT
clone size: NA; J gene: TRBJ1-2; V gene: TRBV7-2; D gene: TRBD1; CDR3 protein: CASSSGTGVGYTF; CDR3 DNA: TGTGCCAGCAGCTCGGGGACAGGGGTCGGCTACACCTTC
clone size: NA; J gene: TRBJ2-7; V gene: TRBV20-1; D gene: TRBD2; CDR3 protein: CSASFPASGGFHEQYF; CDR3 DNA: TGCAGTGCTAGTTTCCCCGCTAGCGGGGGGTTCCACGAGCAGTACTTC
clone size: NA; J gene: TRBJ1-5; V gene: TRBV7-2; D gene: NA; CDR3 protein: CASSNRWSGTQHF; CDR3 DNA: TGTGCCAGCAGCAACCGTTGGAGCGGGACCCAGCATTTT
clone size: NA; J gene: TRBJ2-2; V gene: TRBV5-5; D gene: NA; CDR3 protein: CASSFRRGATGELFF; CDR3 DNA: TGTGCCAGCAGCTTTAGGAGGGGGGCGACCGGGGAGCTGTTTTTT
clone size: NA; J gene: TRBJ2-1; V gene: TRBV3-1/TRBV3-2; D gene: NA; CDR3 protein: CASSQLVQEQFF; CDR3 DNA: TGTGCCAGCAGCCAATTGGTACAGGAGCAGTTCTTC